This TCR beta chain was sequenced for a study of response to subunit inactivated influenza vaccine listed by TCRdb under 2018. About the full investigation: To follow how T cells responded to a trivalent subunit inactivated influenza vaccine, the researchers relied on deep quantitative profiling of the T cell receptor repertoire. The investigation overall reported the following: It was suggested by the authors that each seasonal influenza vaccination may recruit only a limited number of new T cells.

The library was prepared using RT-PCR. Sequencing relied on an Illumina HiSeq 2500. The public reads were quality trimmed at Q25 with fastp and then assembled into clones with MiXCR by TCRdb, keeping productive beta chains. Entries that share a CDR3 protein sequence are merged under the most common genes and DNA. In this sample the table shows 530,000 or so distinct CDR3 sequences, 25% of which occur a single time. In total, the top ten clones hold 1.5% to 2% of the sample. Based on the germline V gene, the CDR1 and CDR2 sequences are MDHEN and SYDVKM. The CDR3 goes from the cysteine to the phenylalanine over 12 residues. The DNA shown is the 36-base CDR3, in frame from base 1. V and J are truncated by 3 bases and 8 bases respectively, leaving an intervening sequence of 9 bases. This clonotype was seen more than once but under ten times. Its binding antigen is unknown. Within one base of it there is no much larger clone, and no base qualities were kept.

Recombination connected TRBV28 to TRBJ2-3; D gene: possibly TRBD2, on 5 matching bases. This TCR came from a man between 45 and 60 years old who received an inactivated influenza vaccine. Donor details come from another sample of the same person, matched by shared clones. The sequencing used CD4+ T cells sorted from PBMCs, collected roughly 5 days after vaccination. CDR3 loop: CASSFVASTQYF. The DNA reads TGTGCCAGCAGTTTCGTAGCGAGTACGCAGTATTTT. The full variable domain, with segments outside the CDR3 supplied by the reference TRBV28 and TRBJ2-3 proteins, appears as DVKVTQSSRYLVKRTGEKVFLECVQDMDHENMFWYRQDPGLGLRLIYFSYDVKMKEKGDIPEGYSVSREKKERFSLILESASTNQTSMYLCASSFVASTQYFGPGTRLTVL.